The next 20 T cell receptor beta chains were all read from a single sample in a study of OX40 agonist ivuxolimab in advanced cancers. Sequencing used immunoSEQ multiplex PCR; TCRdb keeps in-frame clones, though not all of them. The table shows over 8,000 clones, with 77% occurring only once. Here the sequenced sample was CD4+ or CD8+ T cells sorted from blood, taken in a trial of the OX40 agonist ivuxolimab. The receptors derive from an adult with an advanced solid tumor such as melanoma, head and neck, liver or kidney cancer.

This chain joins TRBV30 and TRBJ2-7; D ambiguous. V was clipped by 5 bases and J by 4 bases, with 12 bases between them. CDR3 length: 12 amino acids. Germline CDR1 is GTSNPN and CDR2 is SVGIG (reference sequence). CDR3 amino acids: CAWSLSDYEQYF. The CDR3, as DNA: TGTGCCTGGTCGCTATCGGATTACGAGCAGTACTTC.

The chain links TRBV7-9 to TRBJ1-1; 8 bases agree with TRBD1. Germline-derived CDR1 and CDR2 are SEHNR and FQNEAQ (reference sequence). J gave up 5 bases and V 4 bases, and 9 bases lay outside the gene matches. The CDR3 is 15 amino acids. The DNA of the CDR3 is TGTGCCAGCAGCTACGGACAGGGAAGTTGGACTGAAGCTTTCTTT. Translated: CASSYGQGSWTEAFF.

The chain recombines TRBV7-6 with TRBJ2-4; D not resolved. CDR1 is SGHVS and CDR2 is FNYEAQ in the germline V gene. V was shortened by 1 base and J by 6 bases, with 7 bases between the two germline ends. The CDR3 totals 13 residues. The CDR3 nucleotides read TGTGCCAGCAGCTTAGGTTTGGCAAACATTCAGTACTTC. It translates to CASSLGLANIQYF. The full variable domain, rest sourced from reference TRBV7-6 and TRBJ2-4, is GAGVSQSPRYKVTKRGQDVALRCDPISGHVSLYWYRQALGQGPEFLTYFNYEAQQDKSGLPNDRFSAERPEGSISTLTIQRTEQRDSAMYRCASSLGLANIQYFGAGTRLSVL.

CDR3 DNA sequence: TGTGCCAGCAGCTTAGGCCGGGGGTTTGATTACTACACCTTC. Its translation is CASSLGRGFDYYTF. This chain joins TRBV13 and TRBJ1-2; maybe TRBD1 (5 bases). V lost 0 bases, J lost 10 bases, and 15 bases lay in between. This CDR3 is 14 amino acids long. Germline V gene lookup returns CDR1 PRHDT and CDR2 FYEKMQ (reference sequence). Combining the CDR3 with reference TRBV13 and TRBJ1-2 gives the whole variable domain AAGVIQSPRHLIKEKRETATLKCYPIPRHDTVYWYQQGPGQDPQFLISFYEKMQSDKGSIPDRFSAQQFSDYHSELNMSSLELGDSALYFCASSLGRGFDYYTFGSGTRLTVV.

The rearrangement links TRBV6-5 to TRBJ1-2; D is possibly TRBD1 (5 bases). CDR1 is MNHEY and CDR2 is SVGAGI in the germline V gene. Trimming removed 0 bases at V and 0 bases at J, with 8 bases between. CDR3 length equals 15 residues. In DNA form, the CDR3 reads TGTGCCAGCAGTTACTCACAGGCCGCTAACTATGGCTACACCTTC. Protein product: CASSYSQAANYGYTF.

The rearrangement links TRBV27 to TRBJ2-5; the D gene is possibly TRBD2 (6 bases). The end of the DNA is better explained by TRBJ2-7, so the J call may be wrong. Germline V gene lookup returns CDR1 MNHEY and CDR2 SMNVEV (reference sequence). The CDR3 sequence is 14 residues long. In nucleotides, the CDR3 is TGTGCCAGCAGTCCCCCCGGGAGCTCCTACGAGCAGTACTTC. Its translation is CASSPPGSSYEQYF.

This rearrangement joins TRBV11-1 to TRBJ2-1, with D possibly being TRBD1 (7 bases). Trimming shortened V by 3 bases and J by 7 bases, and 16 bases separated the two germline ends. Germline-derived CDR1 and CDR2 are SGHAT and FQDESV (reference sequence). This CDR3 is built from 15 residues. The CDR3 spells CASSFRQGGWNEQFF. DNA for the CDR3: TGTGCCAGCAGCTTCCGGCAGGGGGGTTGGAATGAGCAGTTCTTC. The whole variable domain, remainder taken from reference TRBV11-1 and TRBJ2-1, is EAEVAQSPRYKITEKSQAVAFWCDPISGHATLYWYRQILGQGPELLVQFQDESVVDDSQLPKDRFSAERLKGVDSTLKIQPAELGDSAMYLCASSFRQGGWNEQFFGPGTRLTVL.

This chain connects TRBV28 to TRBJ2-1; D may be TRBD2 (7 bases). Looked up from germline, CDR1 is MDHEN and CDR2 is SYDVKM. The V and J ends lost 3 bases and 8 bases respectively, with 14 bases between them. There are 14 residues in the CDR3. The CDR3 loop is CASSFGGARDEQFF. CDR3 nucleotides: TGTGCCAGCAGTTTTGGGGGGGCGCGGGATGAGCAGTTCTTC.

CDR3 residues: CASSLEFAATNTGELFF. The CDR3 DNA follows: TGTGCCAGCAGCTTGGAATTCGCGGCTACGAACACCGGGGAGCTGTTTTTT. The chain joins TRBV5-4 to TRBJ2-2; D is undetermined. Germline CDR1 SGHNT, CDR2 YYREEE (reference sequence). V was shortened by 0 bases and J by 0 bases, with 12 bases between the two germline ends. The length of the CDR3 is 17 residues.

The rearrangement joins TRBV6-5 to TRBJ1-3; D is possibly TRBD1 (6 bases). V shed 7 bases and J shed 8 bases, with 15 bases lying between them. Germline CDR1 is MNHEY and CDR2 is SVGAGI. CDR3 length equals 13 residues. The CDR3 protein is CASTRDIGDTIYF. In DNA form, the CDR3 reads TGTGCCAGCACCCGGGACATCGGTGACACCATATATTTT.

The gene calls are TRBV29-1 and TRBJ1-1; 9 nucleotides line up with TRBD1. Germline assignment: CDR1 SQVTM and CDR2 ANQGSEA. Unmatched junction bases numbered 8, after V lost 4 bases and J lost 11 bases. CDR3 size: 12 residues. DNA for the CDR3: TGCAGCGTTGGGACAGGGGCCAAGGGGGCTTTCTTT. Translated: CSVGTGAKGAFF.

The J gene is TRBJ2-2, the V gene TRBV28, with TRBD2 matching over 8 bases. In germline, CDR1 is MDHEN, CDR2 SYDVKM. This CDR3 has 15 residues. Trimming cost V 1 base and J 3 bases; bases outside gene matches: 1. The CDR3, as DNA: TGTGCCAGCAGTTTATCCGGGAGGGACACCGGGGAGCTGTTTTTT. This translates into CASSLSGRDTGELFF.

The chain is built from TRBV2 and TRBJ2-7; D gene uncertain. Trimming pared 2 bases from V and 4 bases from J, leaving 9 bases between. Germline loops: CDR1 SNHLY, CDR2 FYNNEI. This CDR3 is 13 amino acids long. The CDR3 protein is CASSESPRYEQYF. CDR3 nucleotide sequence: TGTGCCAGCAGTGAAAGTCCGAGGTACGAGCAGTACTTC. The full variable domain, rest sourced from reference TRBV2 and TRBJ2-7, is EPEVTQTPSHQVTQMGQEVILRCVPISNHLYFYWYRQILGQKVEFLVSFYNNEISEKSEIFDDQFSVERPDGSNFTLKIRSTKLEDSAMYFCASSESPRYEQYFGPGTRLTVT.

The chain combines TRBV5-1 with TRBJ2-7; 8 bases are a match to TRBD2. V was pared by 4 bases and J by 5 bases, with 8 bases of the junction left unmatched. Looked up from germline, CDR1 is SGHRS and CDR2 is YFSETQ. The CDR3 is 14 residues long. CDR3 sequence reads: CASSHSGRGDEQYF. CDR3 coding DNA: TGCGCCAGCAGCCACAGCGGGAGAGGCGACGAGCAGTACTTC.

The rearrangement links TRBV9 to TRBJ2-1, with 8 bases fitting TRBD2. In germline, CDR1 is SGDLS, CDR2 YYNGEE. This CDR3 comprises 15 residues. V was clipped by 2 bases and J by 7 bases; unmatched bases: 8. DNA of the CDR3: TGTGCCAGCAGCGTCTCCGGGACTAGTGCAAATGAGCAGTTCTTC. Translation: CASSVSGTSANEQFF.

This chain links TRBV28 with TRBJ2-1, with D uncertain. This CDR3 spans 13 amino acids. CDR1 is MDHEN, CDR2 SYDVKM, per germline. Trimming stripped 3 bases from V and 9 bases from J, with 12 bases between. CDR3 nucleotides: TGTGCCAGCAGTTTCCTCACTAAGGGTGAGCAGTTCTTC. It is translated as CASSFLTKGEQFF.

The chain is built from TRBV5-1 and TRBJ2-1, with D unclear. The CDR3 extends over 11 amino acids. Trimming removed 3 bases from V and 7 bases from J, with 5 bases in between. Germline V lookup: CDR1 SGHRS, CDR2 YFSETQ. This chain's CDR3 is CASSSANEQFF. Here the CDR3 DNA reads TGCGCCAGCAGCTCTGCGAATGAGCAGTTCTTC.

This chain connects TRBV28 to TRBJ2-5; the match to TRBD1 covers 12 bases. The CDR3 has 15 amino acids. Germline CDR1 reads MDHEN; CDR2 reads SYDVKM. Unmatched junction bases numbered 8, after V lost 6 bases and J lost 6 bases. In DNA, the CDR3 is TGTGCCAGCAGCCCGGGGACAGGGGGCGGGAAGACCCAGTACTTC. Residues: CASSPGTGGGKTQYF.

The chain's CDR3 is CAGGGGGTDTQYF. CDR3 in DNA: TGTGCCGGAGGGGGCGGGGGGACAGATACGCAGTATTTT. The rearrangement links TRBV10-3 to TRBJ2-3; maybe TRBD2 (8 bases). This CDR3 is built from 13 residues. Germline CDR1 ENHRY, CDR2 SYGVKD. V dropped 11 bases and J dropped 3 bases, with 15 bases sitting between them.

This clone is judged medium-sized. The chain combines TRBV10-1 with TRBJ1-1; tentative D call: TRBD1 (6 bases). This CDR3 comprises 14 residues. The V and J ends lost 6 bases and 4 bases respectively, with 15 bases between them. Germline CDR1 and CDR2: WNHNN and SYGVQD (reference sequence). CDR3: CASSQGGGRTEAFF. The CDR3 bases are TGCGCCAGCAGCCAAGGGGGAGGCCGCACTGAAGCTTTCTTT.